The rows below give T cell receptor beta chains drawn from one sample of a study of T cells in Graves' hyperthyroidism and ophthalmopathy. TCRdb independently ran MiXCR on the multiplex PCR reads; one entry per CDR3 protein. Of over 450,000 distinct CDR3 sequences listed, approximately 17% were seen once; the top ten hold around 17%. Sequencing input: blood. All receptors derive from a woman aged 18-29 years with Graves' ophthalmopathy. The conserved cysteine and the conserved F or W are not part of the CDR3 here.

CDR3: ASSPDTLNYGYT
J: TRBJ1-2
V: TRBV6-1

CDR3: SVTGGESGANVLT
J: TRBJ2-6
V: TRBV29-1

CDR3: AWTRDSTDTQY
J: TRBJ2-3
V: TRBV30

CDR3: SVPGGTTEAF
J: TRBJ1-1
V: TRBV20-1

CDR3: ASSPRQPAGELF
J: TRBJ2-2
V: TRBV9

CDR3: ASSHTLGTGGGETQY
J: TRBJ2-5
V: TRBV12-3/TRBV12-4

CDR3: ASSGPPGGELF
J: TRBJ2-2
V: TRBV2

CDR3: ASSAMRGASGEQF
J: TRBJ2-1
V: TRBV6-1

CDR3: SASYGLNTEAF
J: TRBJ1-1
V: TRBV20-1

CDR3: ASSFDRGEGYT
J: TRBJ1-2
V: TRBV5-6

CDR3: AWGRAEVSGTQH
J: TRBJ1-5
V: TRBV30

CDR3: ASSYRTGFGYT
J: TRBJ1-2
V: TRBV27

CDR3: ASSEGRQGRSYNSPLH
J: TRBJ1-6
V: TRBV2

CDR3: ASSPPGLASRNEQF
J: TRBJ2-1
V: TRBV7-2

CDR3: AEGDTGELF
J: TRBJ2-2
V: TRBV30

CDR3: ASSLDGGQEAF
J: TRBJ1-1
V: TRBV11-2

CDR3: ASSHTAGEDTGELF
J: TRBJ2-2
V: TRBV4-3

CDR3: ASSLALLTNEQF
J: TRBJ2-1
V: TRBV5-1

CDR3: ASSFGEGTEAF
J: TRBJ1-1
V: TRBV27

CDR3: ASSPPRVDEQF
J: TRBJ2-1
V: TRBV3-1

CDR3: ASSLRTGEDGELF
J: TRBJ2-2
V: TRBV7-3

CDR3: ASSLGGPPTNYGYT
J: TRBJ1-2
V: TRBV7-2

CDR3: ASSRWGGGANVLT
J: TRBJ2-6
V: TRBV28

CDR3: ASREKEGYGYT
J: TRBJ1-2
V: TRBV28

CDR3: ASRVSAGAYNEQF
J: TRBJ2-1
V: TRBV6-2/TRBV6-3

CDR3: ASSQTGNQPQH
J: TRBJ1-5
V: TRBV4-2

CDR3: ASSPQAASTDTQY
J: TRBJ2-3
V: TRBV18

CDR3: ASSEADWEGYEQY
J: TRBJ2-7
V: TRBV2

CDR3: SASDLYGYT
J: TRBJ1-2
V: TRBV20-1

CDR3: ASRTGLGNQPQH
J: TRBJ1-5
V: TRBV27

CDR3: ASSHALITDTQY
J: TRBJ2-3
V: TRBV3-1

CDR3: ASSWSRVINQPQH
J: TRBJ1-5
V: TRBV5-6

CDR3: AFAPLLGTEAF
J: TRBJ1-1
V: TRBV30

CDR3: AGSLASGTDTQY
J: TRBJ2-3
V: TRBV7-3

CDR3: ASSPRVGENTGELF
J: TRBJ2-2
V: TRBV7-9

CDR3: ASSHEQGARTEAF
J: TRBJ1-1
V: TRBV4-2

CDR3: SAMRAANTEAF
J: TRBJ1-1
V: TRBV20-1

CDR3: ASSFSSQGSSYNEQF
J: TRBJ2-1
V: TRBV28

CDR3: SAIRLAGGYNEQF
J: TRBJ2-1
V: TRBV20-1

CDR3: ASSYNDRAQETQY
J: TRBJ2-5
V: TRBV6-1

CDR3: ASSVHETYNEQF
J: TRBJ2-1
V: TRBV19

CDR3: ASSSRDRDPDTQY
J: TRBJ2-3
V: TRBV5-1

CDR3: ATSRDRLASKNIQY
J: TRBJ2-4
V: TRBV15

CDR3: ASSFGGTHYGYT
J: TRBJ1-2
V: TRBV12-3/TRBV12-4

CDR3: ASSLALGTSGRSDTQY
J: TRBJ2-3
V: TRBV5-1

CDR3: ASSFYPGTGGVTGELF
J: TRBJ2-2
V: TRBV11-2

CDR3: ASSIDISGYEQY
J: TRBJ2-7
V: TRBV19

CDR3: ASSPGGGWYNEQF
J: TRBJ2-1
V: TRBV3-1